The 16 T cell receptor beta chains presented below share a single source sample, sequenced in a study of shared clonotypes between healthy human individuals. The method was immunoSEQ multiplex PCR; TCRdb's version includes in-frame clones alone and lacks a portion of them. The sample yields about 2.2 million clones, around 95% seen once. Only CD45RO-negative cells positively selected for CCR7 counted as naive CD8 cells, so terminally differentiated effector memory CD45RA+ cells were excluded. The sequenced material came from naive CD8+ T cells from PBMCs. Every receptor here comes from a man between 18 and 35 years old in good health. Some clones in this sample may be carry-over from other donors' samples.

This CDR3 is CASSLIHRQGGVYEQYF. As DNA, the CDR3 is TGTGCCAGCAGCTTAATACACCGACAGGGGGGTGTCTACGAGCAGTACTTC. The chain employs TRBV11-2 and TRBJ2-7, with 9 bases fitting TRBD1. V was clipped by 2 bases and J by 3 bases; unmatched bases: 11. Germline V gene sequence: CDR1 SGHAT, CDR2 FQNNGV. The CDR3 is 17 residues long.

The CDR3 DNA is TGTGCCAGCAGCCCGCCGACAGGGAAAGAGACCCAGTACTTC. This gives the protein CASSPPTGKETQYF. The chain carries TRBV7-9 and TRBJ2-5; 7 bases map to TRBD1. Losses at the gene ends were 5 bases for V and 3 bases for J; bases not matched to a gene: 6. CDR3 size: 14 residues. In germline, CDR1 is SEHNR, CDR2 FQNEAQ (reference sequence).

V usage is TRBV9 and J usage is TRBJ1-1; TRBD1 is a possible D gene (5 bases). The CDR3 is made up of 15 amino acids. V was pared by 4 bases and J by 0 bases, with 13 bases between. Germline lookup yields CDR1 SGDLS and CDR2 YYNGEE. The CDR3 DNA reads TGTGCCAGCAGCCCCCTGTGGGGCGTGAACACTGAAGCTTTCTTT. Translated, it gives CASSPLWGVNTEAFF.

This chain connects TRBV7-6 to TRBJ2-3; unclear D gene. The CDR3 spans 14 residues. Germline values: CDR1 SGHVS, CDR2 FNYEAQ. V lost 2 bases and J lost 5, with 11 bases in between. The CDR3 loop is CASSLLGSRDTQYF. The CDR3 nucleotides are TGTGCCAGCAGCTTATTAGGTTCCCGAGATACGCAGTATTTT. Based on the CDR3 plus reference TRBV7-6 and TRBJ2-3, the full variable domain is GAGVSQSPRYKVTKRGQDVALRCDPISGHVSLYWYRQALGQGPEFLTYFNYEAQQDKSGLPNDRFSAERPEGSISTLTIQRTEQRDSAMYRCASSLLGSRDTQYFGPGTRLTVL.

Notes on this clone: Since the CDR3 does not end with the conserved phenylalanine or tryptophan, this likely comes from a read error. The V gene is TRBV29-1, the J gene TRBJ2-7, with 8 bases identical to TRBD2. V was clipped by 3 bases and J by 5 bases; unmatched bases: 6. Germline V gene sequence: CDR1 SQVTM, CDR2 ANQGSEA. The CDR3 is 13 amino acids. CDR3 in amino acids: CSVEEAGDDEQYL. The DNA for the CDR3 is TGCAGCGTTGAGGAAGCGGGAGACGACGAGCAGTACCTC.

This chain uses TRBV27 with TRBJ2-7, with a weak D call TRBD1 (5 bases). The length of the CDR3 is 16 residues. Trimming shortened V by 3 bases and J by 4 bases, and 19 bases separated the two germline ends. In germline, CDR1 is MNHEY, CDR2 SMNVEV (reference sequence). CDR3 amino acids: CASSLVGAVIRYEQYF. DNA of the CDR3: TGTGCCAGCAGTTTGGTAGGGGCAGTCATTCGGTACGAGCAGTACTTC.

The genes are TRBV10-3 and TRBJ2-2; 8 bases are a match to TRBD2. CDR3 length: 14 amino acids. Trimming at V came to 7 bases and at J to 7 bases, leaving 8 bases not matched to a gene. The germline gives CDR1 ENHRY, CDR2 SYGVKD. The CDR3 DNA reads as TGTGCCATCAACACCGGGGGGGTTGGCGGGGAGCTGTTTTTT. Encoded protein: CAINTGGVGGELFF.

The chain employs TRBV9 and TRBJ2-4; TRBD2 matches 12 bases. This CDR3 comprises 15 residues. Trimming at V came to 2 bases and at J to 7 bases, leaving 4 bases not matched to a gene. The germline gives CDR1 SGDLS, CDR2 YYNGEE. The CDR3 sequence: CASSVSGTSGNIQYF. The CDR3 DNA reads TGTGCCAGCAGCGTCTCCGGGACTAGCGGGAACATTCAGTACTTC.

The CDR3 loop reads CASSSRDRVRETQYF. CDR3 coding DNA: TGTGCCAGCAGTTCCCGGGACAGGGTCCGAGAGACCCAGTACTTC. J is TRBJ2-5 and V is TRBV28, with 9 bases fitting TRBD1. CDR1 and CDR2 from the germline V gene are MDHEN and SYDVKM. The CDR3 length is 15 residues. The trim removed 4 bases at V and 4 bases at J, leaving 7 bases unmatched.

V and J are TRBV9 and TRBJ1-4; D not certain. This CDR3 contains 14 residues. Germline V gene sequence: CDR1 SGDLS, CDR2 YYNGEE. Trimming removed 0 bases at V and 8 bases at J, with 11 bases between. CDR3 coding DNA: TGTGCCAGCAGCGTAGCGGGGAAAGCCGAAAAACTGTTTTTT. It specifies CASSVAGKAEKLFF.

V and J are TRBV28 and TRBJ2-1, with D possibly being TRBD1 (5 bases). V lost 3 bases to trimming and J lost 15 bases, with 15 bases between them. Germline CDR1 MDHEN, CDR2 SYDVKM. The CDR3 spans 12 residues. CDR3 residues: CASSFSRVLLFF. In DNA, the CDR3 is TGTGCCAGCAGTTTTTCCAGGGTTTTGCTGTTCTTC.

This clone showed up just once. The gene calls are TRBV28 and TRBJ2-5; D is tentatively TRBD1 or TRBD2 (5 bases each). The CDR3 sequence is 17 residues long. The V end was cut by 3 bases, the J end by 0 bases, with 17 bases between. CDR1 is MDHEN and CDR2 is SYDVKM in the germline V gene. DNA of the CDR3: TGTGCCAGCAGTTTGGGACGGGGACCGATGTACCAAGAGACCCAGTACTTC. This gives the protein CASSLGRGPMYQETQYF. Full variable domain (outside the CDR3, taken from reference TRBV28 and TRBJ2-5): DVKVTQSSRYLVKRTGEKVFLECVQDMDHENMFWYRQDPGLGLRLIYFSYDVKMKEKGDIPEGYSVSREKKERFSLILESASTNQTSMYLCASSLGRGPMYQETQYFGPGTRLLVL.

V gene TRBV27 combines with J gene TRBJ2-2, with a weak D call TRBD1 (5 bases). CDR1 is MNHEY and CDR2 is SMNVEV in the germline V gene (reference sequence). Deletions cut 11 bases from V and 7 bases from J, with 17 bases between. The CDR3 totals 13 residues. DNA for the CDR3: TGTGCCGCCCGACAGTCCCTGGGCGGGGAGCTGTTTTTT. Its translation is CAARQSLGGELFF.

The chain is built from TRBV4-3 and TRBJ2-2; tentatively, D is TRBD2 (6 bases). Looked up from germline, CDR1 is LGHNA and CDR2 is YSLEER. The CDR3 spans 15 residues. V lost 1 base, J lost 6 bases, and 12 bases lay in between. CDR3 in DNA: TGCGCCAGCAGCCAAGTGGAGGGACTCGCCGGGGAGCTGTTTTTT. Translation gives CASSQVEGLAGELFF.

For the CDR3, the DNA is TGTGCCAGCGGGTACGGACCACAAGAGACCCAGTACTTC. This codes for CASGYGPQETQYF. The chain recombines TRBV6-5 with TRBJ2-5; no reliable D call. The germline gives CDR1 MNHEY, CDR2 SVGAGI. V lost 8 bases and J lost 2, with 12 bases in between. This CDR3 is built from 13 residues.

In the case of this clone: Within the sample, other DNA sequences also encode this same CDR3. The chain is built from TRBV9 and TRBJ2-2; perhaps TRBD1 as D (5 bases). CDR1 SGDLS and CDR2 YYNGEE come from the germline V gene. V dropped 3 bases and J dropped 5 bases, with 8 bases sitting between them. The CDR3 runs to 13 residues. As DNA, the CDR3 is TGTGCCAGCAGCGAAACAGGTACCGGGGAGCTGTTTTTT. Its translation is CASSETGTGELFF.